The 29 T cell receptor beta chains below were found in one sample sequenced in a study of cytomegalovirus exposure and HLA in healthy donors. PCR employed 60 Vbeta and 13 Jbeta primers. Profiling relied on immunoSEQ multiplex PCR, and the TCRdb table lists in-frame clones only, not all of them. The sample lists roughly 200,000 clones; approximately 82% were seen once. The sequenced sample consisted of PBMCs. The receptors shown here come from a woman between 40 and 55 years old in good health and CMV-seronegative.

The gene calls are TRBV4-1 and TRBJ1-1; 8 bases map to TRBD1. The CDR3 runs to 16 residues. V shed 2 bases and J 2 bases; nucleotides not matched to a gene: 7. The germline V gene has CDR1 MGHRA and CDR2 YSYEKL. The DNA of the CDR3 is TGCGCCAGCAGCCAATCCTTGGACAGGGCTAACACTGAAGCTTTCTTT. Its protein is CASSQSLDRANTEAFF.

The chain uses TRBV13 and TRBJ1-2; TRBD1 matches at 9 bases. J lost 8 bases, V lost 6 bases, and 7 bases had no gene match. Germline CDR1 PRHDT, CDR2 FYEKMQ (reference sequence). The CDR3 consists of 13 residues. The CDR3, as DNA: TGTGCCAGCAGAGCACAGGGGGCGCGGGGCTACACCTTC. Its protein is CASRAQGARGYTF.

The chain employs TRBV6-5 and TRBJ2-7, with 8 bases that match TRBD1. With V trimmed by 2 bases and J by 3 bases, 0 bases remained unmatched. This CDR3 has 13 amino acids. The V gene's germline CDR1 is MNHEY and CDR2 SVGAGI. CDR3 residues: CASSYTGGYEQYF. CDR3 bases: TGTGCCAGCAGTTACACAGGGGGCTACGAGCAGTACTTC.

V and J are TRBV29-1 and TRBJ2-5; D possibly corresponds to TRBD2 (5 bases). The ends were cut back, 4 bases at V and 4 bases at J, with 13 bases in the middle. Germline assignment: CDR1 SQVTM and CDR2 ANQGSEA. The CDR3 totals 13 residues. CDR3 region: CSVATGRRETQYF. The DNA of the CDR3 is TGCAGCGTTGCCACGGGGAGAAGAGAGACCCAGTACTTC.

The chain couples TRBV4-1 to TRBJ1-6; D unclear. V was cut by 1 base and J by 6 bases, with 7 bases left in between. CDR3 length: 14 residues. Germline assignment: CDR1 MGHRA and CDR2 YSYEKL. The CDR3 DNA sequence: TGCGCCAGCAGCCAAGGTCCGGGTAATTCACCCCTCCACTTT. Amino acids: CASSQGPGNSPLHF.

This chain links TRBV18 with TRBJ1-6; 8 positions agree with TRBD1. The CDR3 contains 16 residues. The ends lost 3 bases at V and 10 bases at J; junction bases unmatched: 11. Per the germline V gene, CDR1 is KGHSH and CDR2 is LQKENI. The CDR3 loop is CASSPPGQASYSPLHF. CDR3 nucleotides: TGTGCCAGCTCACCGCCGGGACAGGCATCGTACTCACCCCTCCACTTT.

This clone is a singleton in its sample. The gene calls are TRBV5-1 and TRBJ2-2, with unresolved D. Trimming removed 4 bases at V and 4 bases at J, with 14 bases between. CDR1 and CDR2 from the germline V gene are SGHRS and YFSETQ. This CDR3 contains 15 residues. The CDR3 sequence is CASSLTPGSTGELFF. The DNA of the CDR3 is TGCGCCAGCAGCCTAACCCCGGGTAGCACCGGGGAGCTGTTTTTT.

This clone occurred once. The DNA for the CDR3 is TGTGCCAGCAGTACCGCAGGGGGAACTAATGAAAAACTGTTTTTT. This translates into CASSTAGGTNEKLFF. This chain links TRBV6-1 with TRBJ1-4; 7 bases fit TRBD1. J lost 1 base, V lost 5 bases, and 4 bases had no gene match. The germline gives CDR1 MNHNS, CDR2 SASEGT. This CDR3 is 15 amino acids long.

This clone was counted between two and nine times. The chain couples TRBV7-2 to TRBJ2-5, with TRBD1 matching 10 bases. V lost 0 bases and J lost 4; bases outside the gene matches: 2. Germline V gives CDR1 SGHTA, CDR2 FQGNSA. The CDR3 totals 15 residues. The DNA of the CDR3 is TGTGCCAGCAGCTTAGCCGGGACAGGGGCAGAGACCCAGTACTTC. Its protein is CASSLAGTGAETQYF.

This chain joins TRBV4-1 and TRBJ1-1; 7 nucleotides line up with TRBD1. This CDR3 has 16 amino acids. Germline CDR1 reads MGHRA; CDR2 reads YSYEKL. V shed 4 bases, J shed 1 base, and the junction held 9 bases outside the gene matches. The CDR3 DNA is TGCGCCAGCAGCCCTAATGGGGGACAGTGGAACACTGAAGCTTTCTTT. It yields the protein CASSPNGGQWNTEAFF.

The CDR3 loop is CASSEGVTGGYYGYTF. The CDR3 coding sequence is TGTGCCAGCAGTGAAGGGGTAACAGGGGGCTACTATGGCTACACCTTC. V is TRBV6-1 and J is TRBJ1-2; 9 bases are shared with TRBD1. Germline CDR1 reads MNHNS; CDR2 reads SASEGT. This CDR3 region has 16 residues. Trimming at V came to 1 base and at J to 3 bases, leaving 6 bases not matched to a gene.

The chain employs TRBV19 and TRBJ1-1; D might be TRBD1 (6 bases). Trimming took 5 bases from V and 10 from J, leaving 23 bases between them. CDR1 LNHDA and CDR2 SQIVND come from the germline V gene (reference sequence). This CDR3 has 15 residues. CDR3 sequence (DNA): TGTGCCAGTAGTCCGACAGGCAAAACCGGGTTCGGAGCTTTCTTT. Protein: CASSPTGKTGFGAFF.

The rearrangement joins TRBV25-1 to TRBJ1-2; D ambiguous. Trimming cost V 5 bases and J 6 bases, with 10 bases left between them. The CDR3 loop spans 12 amino acids. The germline V gene encodes CDR1 MGHDK and CDR2 SYGVNS. CDR3 coding DNA: TGTGCCAGCAGTACCCTGGGCGATGGCTACACCTTC. Translation: CASSTLGDGYTF.

This rearrangement joins TRBV5-1 to TRBJ2-5; maybe TRBD2 (6 bases). The CDR3 runs 15 residues. From germline, CDR1 is SGHRS and CDR2 YFSETQ. V was shortened by 7 bases and J by 0 bases, with 16 bases between the two germline ends. Here the CDR3 DNA reads TGCGCCAGCGCCCCCCTAGCGCAGTACCAAGAGACCCAGTACTTC. Translated: CASAPLAQYQETQYF.

The V and J genes are TRBV6-1 and TRBJ2-5; TRBD1 matches 11 bases. V shed 2 bases and J 5 bases; nucleotides not matched to a gene: 7. The CDR3 extends over 16 amino acids. Germline loops: CDR1 MNHNS, CDR2 SASEGT. CDR3 in amino acids: CASSEIRDRGRETQYF. In nucleotides, the CDR3 is TGTGCCAGCAGTGAAATAAGGGACAGGGGGAGGGAGACCCAGTACTTC.

The gene calls are TRBV30 and TRBJ1-2; D is perhaps TRBD1 (5 bases). The germline CDR1 and CDR2 sequences are GTSNPN and SVGIG (reference sequence). V was shortened by 3 bases and J by 6 bases, with 11 bases between the two germline ends. The CDR3 is 12 amino acids. The CDR3 loop reads CAWRSGVNGYTF. The CDR3 DNA follows: TGTGCCTGGAGATCGGGGGTAAATGGCTACACCTTC.

This sequence joins TRBV5-1 and TRBJ2-7; 9 bases are a match to TRBD1. The trim removed 3 bases at V and 5 bases at J, leaving 9 bases unmatched. This CDR3 region has 15 residues. Germline V gives CDR1 SGHRS, CDR2 YFSETQ. Here the CDR3 DNA reads TGCGCCAGCAGCTCGGGGAGGGACAGGGTAAACGAGCAGTACTTC. Encoded protein: CASSSGRDRVNEQYF.

J is TRBJ1-1 and V is TRBV21-1; the tabulated D call, TRBD1, remains unverified against the DNA. TRBV21-1 is an annotated pseudogene. The length of the CDR3 is 15 residues. The chain's CDR3 is CASRDSGGDNTEAFF. As DNA, the CDR3 is TGTGCCAGCAGGGACTCAGGGGGCGATAACACTGAAGCTTTCTTT.

Worth noting for this clone: The junction and the germline gene differ at one end; a read error may be behind it. The chain carries TRBV7-7 and TRBJ2-5, with 13 bases matching TRBD2. Germline assignment: CDR1 SSHAT and CDR2 FNYEAQ (reference sequence). This CDR3 is 15 amino acids long. The CDR3: CASSPTSGGGETQYF. CDR3 bases: TGTGCTAGCAGCCCCACTAGCGGGGGGGGAGAGACCCAGTACTTC.

This chain links TRBV18 with TRBJ1-1; no firm D call. CDR1 is KGHSH and CDR2 is LQKENI in the germline V gene. The CDR3 has 14 amino acids. V gave up 3 bases and J gave up 1 base, with 9 bases separating them. For the CDR3, the DNA is TGTGCCAGCTCACCCTTAAACGGGAACACTGAAGCTTTCTTT. Amino acids: CASSPLNGNTEAFF.

The J gene is TRBJ1-1, the V gene TRBV25-1; no clear D. Germline CDR1 MGHDK, CDR2 SYGVNS. V was clipped by 7 bases and J by 1 base, with 10 bases between them. The CDR3 spans 13 residues. The CDR3 coding sequence is TGTGCCAGCACCCGGGTGGGGAACACTGAAGCTTTCTTT. Residues: CASTRVGNTEAFF.

This chain's CDR3 is CASTPTGTYQETQYF. CDR3 DNA: TGTGCCAGCACTCCGACAGGGACGTACCAAGAGACCCAGTACTTC. The chain links TRBV7-9 to TRBJ2-5; 7 bases match TRBD1. Trimming removed 7 bases from V and 0 bases from J; junction bases left unmatched: 8. Germline assignment: CDR1 SEHNR and CDR2 FQNEAQ (reference sequence). The CDR3 is 15 amino acids.

The rearrangement links TRBV5-4 to TRBJ1-4; 8 bases match TRBD1. The CDR3 is 15 amino acids. The V segment lost 4 bases and the J segment 4 bases; nucleotides outside the gene matches: 6. Germline V gene lookup returns CDR1 SGHNT and CDR2 YYREEE (reference sequence). CDR3 protein: CASSLTGAGNEKLFF. The CDR3 region has the DNA TGTGCCAGCAGCCTGACAGGGGCGGGTAATGAAAAACTGTTTTTT.

V gene TRBV7-8 combines with J gene TRBJ1-5; a weak D match, TRBD1 (5 bases). V lost 8 bases to trimming and J lost 8 bases, with 16 bases between them. CDR1 is SGHVS, CDR2 FQNEAQ, per germline. The CDR3 has 13 residues. The chain's CDR3 is CASQPSTGEPQHF. CDR3 in DNA: TGTGCCAGCCAACCCTCTACGGGGGAGCCCCAGCATTTT.

The CDR3 is CASSQGAGANRRVYYNEQFF. CDR3 sequence (DNA): TGTGCCAGCAGCCAAGGGGCAGGGGCCAACCGTAGAGTATACTACAATGAGCAGTTCTTC. The chain combines TRBV14 with TRBJ2-1; D might be TRBD1 (6 bases). Between the trimmed V and J ends, which lost 1 base and 3 bases, there was a span of 25 bases. Per germline, CDR1 SGHDN and CDR2 FVKESK. The CDR3 runs to 20 residues.

The J gene is TRBJ1-5, the V gene TRBV27; a possible D gene is TRBD1 (6 bases). Germline values: CDR1 MNHEY, CDR2 SMNVEV (reference sequence). The CDR3 sequence is 14 residues long. V gave up 6 bases and J gave up 6 bases, with 15 bases separating them. The CDR3 nucleotides are TGTGCCAGCAGCGGACGGGGGGCAAGTCAGCCCCAGCATTTT. It codes for CASSGRGASQPQHF.

The CDR3 protein is CASRPVGTGRQDTQYF. The CDR3 DNA is TGTGCCAGCAGACCAGTGGGGACAGGGAGGCAAGATACGCAGTATTTT. V and J are TRBV27 and TRBJ2-3, with 9 bases fitting TRBD1. V dropped 6 bases and J dropped 5; count of bases not matched to a gene: 12. Germline V gives CDR1 MNHEY, CDR2 SMNVEV (reference sequence). The CDR3 sequence is 16 residues long.

The chain carries TRBV21-1 and TRBJ2-5; TRBD2, the D gene given by the table, was not confirmed from the DNA. TRBV21-1 counts as a pseudogene. The CDR3 spans 16 residues. The CDR3 region has the DNA TGTGCCAGCCGGGCAGCCCTCGGGGGGCGTAGGGAGACCCAGTACTTC. Amino acids: CASRAALGGRRETQYF.

Of note for this clone: A read error may produce the germline difference seen at one junction end. The J gene is TRBJ1-5, the V gene TRBV7-9; D uncertain. Germline loops: CDR1 SEHNR, CDR2 FQNEAQ (reference sequence). This CDR3 spans 12 amino acids. Written as DNA, the CDR3 is TGTTCCAGCAGCTTATCTGGCTCCCCCCAGCATTTT. It is translated as CSSSLSGSPQHF.